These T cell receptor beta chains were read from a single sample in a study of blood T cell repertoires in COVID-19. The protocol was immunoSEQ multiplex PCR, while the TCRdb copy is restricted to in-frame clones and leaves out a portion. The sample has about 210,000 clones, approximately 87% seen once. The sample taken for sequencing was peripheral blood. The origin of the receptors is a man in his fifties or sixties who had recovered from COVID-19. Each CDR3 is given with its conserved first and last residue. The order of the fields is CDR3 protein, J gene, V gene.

CASSFPAFGLAVETQYF	TRBJ2-5	TRBV7-2
CASSLRLAGSEQFF	TRBJ2-1	TRBV9
CASSPTGNTEAFF	TRBJ1-1	TRBV12-3/TRBV12-4
CASSPLSGVGSNQPQHF	TRBJ1-5	TRBV18
CASGTGMNTEAFF	TRBJ1-1	TRBV6-5
CASSPTDDSGNTIYF	TRBJ1-3	TRBV18
CASRPGQGEQYF	TRBJ2-7	TRBV2
CASSYLPTSGTDTQYF	TRBJ2-3	TRBV9
CASTLWQGNTGELFF	TRBJ2-2	TRBV28
CASSLDPDRTLYGYTF	TRBJ1-2	TRBV5-1
CATSVAGGKTGELFF	TRBJ2-2	TRBV24-1
CAWGLGVKQPQHF	TRBJ1-5	TRBV30
CAWSVRTGDYGYTF	TRBJ1-2	TRBV30
CASSPPTTGGYGYTF	TRBJ1-2	TRBV18
CASSQRFKTGYEQYF	TRBJ2-7	TRBV23-1
CASSADRDYGYTF	TRBJ1-2	TRBV9